Listed below are T cell receptor beta chains from one sample, sequenced in a study of CD8 T cells in ankylosing spondylitis. TCRdb called the 5' RACE reads again in MiXCR, with one record for every CDR3 protein. This sample has 450,000 or so distinct CDR3 sequences; roughly a quarter occur once, and the top ten carry roughly 0.9%. Specimen: blood, either unsorted or a sorted T cell fraction (not recorded which). These receptors all come from a male donor with ankylosing spondylitis. The CDR3 runs from the conserved cysteine through the conserved F or W. The order of the fields is clone size, D gene, V gene, J gene, CDR3 DNA, CDR3 protein. A D gene is named only where the DNA matches it firmly. Not every row has a clone size; where given, it reads once, few, many or a size class.

clone size: -
D gene: -
V gene: TRBV5-6
J gene: TRBJ2-3
CDR3 DNA: TGTGCCAGCAGCGAGAGTGGAGTTCGGAGCACAGATACGCAGTATTTT
CDR3 protein: CASSESGVRSTDTQYF

clone size: -
D gene: -
V gene: TRBV20-1
J gene: TRBJ1-6
CDR3 DNA: TGCAGTGCGCCCAACCCAGGGGACAATTCACCCCTCCACTTT
CDR3 protein: CSAPNPGDNSPLHF

clone size: many
D gene: -
V gene: TRBV11-2
J gene: TRBJ2-4
CDR3 DNA: TGTGCCAGCAGCCGGTTAGCCAAAAACATTCAGTACTTC
CDR3 protein: CASSRLAKNIQYF

clone size: -
D gene: -
V gene: TRBV5-5
J gene: TRBJ1-2
CDR3 DNA: TGTGCCAGCAGCTTAGCGCCCGAACTATTAGGCTACACCTTC
CDR3 protein: CASSLAPELLGYTF

clone size: many
D gene: -
V gene: TRBV7-9
J gene: TRBJ1-5
CDR3 DNA: TGTGCCAGCAGCTTCGACGGAGTAGTGCCCCAGCATTTT
CDR3 protein: CASSFDGVVPQHF

clone size: -
D gene: -
V gene: TRBV11-2
J gene: TRBJ2-7
CDR3 DNA: TGTGCCAGCAGCTTAGATCTTAGCAGGTCCTACGAGCAGTACTTC
CDR3 protein: CASSLDLSRSYEQYF

clone size: few
D gene: TRBD1
V gene: TRBV12-3/TRBV12-4
J gene: TRBJ1-1
CDR3 DNA: TGTGCCAGCACCCTGCAGGGGGGCACTGAAGCTTTCTTT
CDR3 protein: CASTLQGGTEAFF

clone size: few
D gene: -
V gene: TRBV7-2
J gene: TRBJ2-5
CDR3 DNA: TGTGCCAGCAGCCCATCTTCCGCCTTCGAGACCCAGTACTTC
CDR3 protein: CASSPSSAFETQYF

clone size: -
D gene: -
V gene: TRBV27
J gene: TRBJ1-1
CDR3 DNA: TGTGCCAGCAGTTATCGTCGGACACTAATGAACACTGAAGCTTTCTTT
CDR3 protein: CASSYRRTLMNTEAFF

clone size: -
D gene: -
V gene: TRBV30
J gene: TRBJ1-5
CDR3 DNA: TGTGCCTGGAAAGGACAGTCCGTGGGGAATCAGCCCCAGCATTTT
CDR3 protein: CAWKGQSVGNQPQHF

clone size: -
D gene: -
V gene: TRBV5-1
J gene: TRBJ1-4
CDR3 DNA: TGCGCCAGCAGCTTGCTTGGTACAGCCCGTAATGAAAAACTGTTTTTT
CDR3 protein: CASSLLGTARNEKLFF

clone size: few
D gene: -
V gene: TRBV12-3/TRBV12-4
J gene: TRBJ1-6
CDR3 DNA: TGTGCCAGCAGTGCCCTGGACCGCAATTCACCCCTCCACTTT
CDR3 protein: CASSALDRNSPLHF

clone size: few
D gene: -
V gene: TRBV29-1
J gene: TRBJ2-5
CDR3 DNA: TGCAGCGTTGAAGGAGGGGTTTCTAGCTCTCTTGAGACCCAGTACTTC
CDR3 protein: CSVEGGVSSSLETQYF

clone size: -
D gene: -
V gene: TRBV7-9
J gene: TRBJ1-3
CDR3 DNA: TGTGCCAGCAGCCAGGACAGCTCTGGAAACACCATATATTTT
CDR3 protein: CASSQDSSGNTIYF

clone size: many
D gene: -
V gene: TRBV7-2
J gene: TRBJ1-1
CDR3 DNA: TGTGCCAGCATACAGTGGTTTAACAGCTGGACGAACACTGAAGCTTTCTTT
CDR3 protein: CASIQWFNSWTNTEAFF

clone size: many
D gene: -
V gene: TRBV29-1
J gene: TRBJ2-1
CDR3 DNA: TGCAGCGTAACCCCGGGGTTCGCCTACAATGAGCAGTTCTTC
CDR3 protein: CSVTPGFAYNEQFF

clone size: few
D gene: TRBD2
V gene: TRBV24-1
J gene: TRBJ2-7
CDR3 DNA: TGTGCCACCAGTGACTCGGGACTAGCGGGAATGTACGAGCAGTACTTC
CDR3 protein: CATSDSGLAGMYEQYF

clone size: -
D gene: TRBD1
V gene: TRBV5-6
J gene: TRBJ2-7
CDR3 DNA: TGTGCCAGCAGCTCCGTGGACAGGGGGCAGAGCGAGCAGTACTTC
CDR3 protein: CASSSVDRGQSEQYF

clone size: -
D gene: TRBD2
V gene: TRBV7-8
J gene: TRBJ2-5
CDR3 DNA: TGTGCCAGCAGCTTATGGAACGGGCGGGAGTACGAGACCCAGTACTTC
CDR3 protein: CASSLWNGREYETQYF

clone size: few
D gene: -
V gene: TRBV20-1
J gene: TRBJ2-1
CDR3 DNA: TGCAGTGCTTGGCTTCCGAGCTCCTACAATGAGCAGTTCTTC
CDR3 protein: CSAWLPSSYNEQFF

clone size: -
D gene: TRBD2
V gene: TRBV6-2/TRBV6-3
J gene: TRBJ2-1
CDR3 DNA: TGTGCCAGCAGTTTACCAGCGGGAGTCGTTGAGCAGTTCTTC
CDR3 protein: CASSLPAGVVEQFF

clone size: few
D gene: -
V gene: TRBV7-6
J gene: TRBJ2-3
CDR3 DNA: TGTGCCAGCAGCTTAAGTGGTGAGGGAGATACGCAGTATTTT
CDR3 protein: CASSLSGEGDTQYF

clone size: few
D gene: TRBD1
V gene: TRBV2
J gene: TRBJ1-5
CDR3 DNA: TGTGCCGGGGCTAGTGGGACAGGGGAACGTCAGCCCCAGCATTTT
CDR3 protein: CAGASGTGERQPQHF

clone size: -
D gene: -
V gene: TRBV4-2
J gene: TRBJ2-3
CDR3 DNA: TGTGCCAGCAGCCAACCCCTCCGGCCCGGGGATACGCAGTATTTT
CDR3 protein: CASSQPLRPGDTQYF

clone size: -
D gene: -
V gene: TRBV5-1
J gene: TRBJ2-1
CDR3 DNA: TGCGCCAGCAGCTACCGGACTGATAATGAGCAGTTCTTC
CDR3 protein: CASSYRTDNEQFF

clone size: -
D gene: -
V gene: TRBV20-1
J gene: TRBJ1-1
CDR3 DNA: TGCAGTGCTAGAGTCCCAGGGCGCACTGAAGCTTTCTTT
CDR3 protein: CSARVPGRTEAFF

clone size: -
D gene: -
V gene: TRBV19
J gene: TRBJ1-5
CDR3 DNA: TGTGCCAGTAGTGAGGGAGTTCAGCCCCAGCATTTT
CDR3 protein: CASSEGVQPQHF

clone size: -
D gene: -
V gene: TRBV20-1
J gene: TRBJ2-1
CDR3 DNA: TGCAGTGCTAGACGAGCGGAGCCCTACAATGAGCAGTTCTTC
CDR3 protein: CSARRAEPYNEQFF

clone size: -
D gene: -
V gene: TRBV20-1
J gene: TRBJ2-2
CDR3 DNA: TGCAGTGCTCACCGACGGGAGAACACCGGGGAGCTGTTTTTT
CDR3 protein: CSAHRRENTGELFF

clone size: -
D gene: -
V gene: TRBV7-8
J gene: TRBJ1-4
CDR3 DNA: TGTGCCAGCGGTAATGAAAAACTGTTTTTT
CDR3 protein: CASGNEKLFF

clone size: -
D gene: TRBD2
V gene: TRBV5-1
J gene: TRBJ2-7
CDR3 DNA: TGCGCCAGCAGCTTGGAGACTAGCGGGGGCTACGAGCAGTACTTC
CDR3 protein: CASSLETSGGYEQYF

clone size: few
D gene: -
V gene: TRBV25-1
J gene: TRBJ2-1
CDR3 DNA: TGTGCCAGCAGTGAATATAATTTAGCAGGGAAAGAGGAGGAGCAGTTCTTC
CDR3 protein: CASSEYNLAGKEEEQFF

clone size: few
D gene: TRBD1
V gene: TRBV5-8
J gene: TRBJ1-1
CDR3 DNA: TGTGCCAGCAGGACCGGACAGGGGGACACTGAAGCTTTCTTT
CDR3 protein: CASRTGQGDTEAFF

clone size: few
D gene: -
V gene: TRBV20-1
J gene: TRBJ2-5
CDR3 DNA: TGCAGTGCTCCTCGGACTGGCGAGACCCAGTACTTC
CDR3 protein: CSAPRTGETQYF

clone size: -
D gene: TRBD1
V gene: TRBV25-1
J gene: TRBJ1-5
CDR3 DNA: TGTGCCAGCAGTGTAATCCGACTGACAGGGACGGGGCAGCCCCAGCATTTT
CDR3 protein: CASSVIRLTGTGQPQHF

clone size: -
D gene: -
V gene: TRBV29-1
J gene: TRBJ2-1
CDR3 DNA: TGCAGCGGCTGCAGGGTAAGAGGAAATGAGCAGTTCTTC
CDR3 protein: CSGCRVRGNEQFF

clone size: -
D gene: TRBD1
V gene: TRBV24-1
J gene: TRBJ2-1
CDR3 DNA: TGTGCCACCAGTGACCCTCAGGGGGCCACGCAGTTCTTC
CDR3 protein: CATSDPQGATQFF

clone size: -
D gene: TRBD1
V gene: TRBV20-1
J gene: TRBJ1-3
CDR3 DNA: TGCAGTGCCGCTGACAGGGAGAAAGGAAACACCATATATTTT
CDR3 protein: CSAADREKGNTIYF

clone size: -
D gene: -
V gene: TRBV2
J gene: TRBJ1-1
CDR3 DNA: TGTGCCAGCAGCGCCTACACTGAAGCTTTCTTT
CDR3 protein: CASSAYTEAFF

clone size: -
D gene: -
V gene: TRBV29-1
J gene: TRBJ1-2
CDR3 DNA: TGCAGCGTTGAAGGTCTGTGGGGGGAAAACTATGGCTACACCTTC
CDR3 protein: CSVEGLWGENYGYTF

clone size: -
D gene: -
V gene: TRBV20-1
J gene: TRBJ2-2
CDR3 DNA: TGCAGTGCTAGAGATTCCTCCGTGAGGGGAAACACCGGGGAGCTGTTTTTT
CDR3 protein: CSARDSSVRGNTGELFF

clone size: few
D gene: -
V gene: TRBV6-1
J gene: TRBJ2-2
CDR3 DNA: TGTGCCAGCAGTAGGGGGGGGCGAGACACCGGGGAGCTGTTTTTT
CDR3 protein: CASSRGGRDTGELFF

clone size: few
D gene: -
V gene: TRBV6-1
J gene: TRBJ2-4
CDR3 DNA: TGTGCCAGCAGTGTGTTCTCTTTAGCCAAAAACATTCAGTACTTC
CDR3 protein: CASSVFSLAKNIQYF

clone size: -
D gene: TRBD2
V gene: TRBV5-1
J gene: TRBJ2-1
CDR3 DNA: TGCGCCAGCAGCCCACGACTAGCGGGAATAGGAAATGAGCAGTTCTTC
CDR3 protein: CASSPRLAGIGNEQFF

clone size: -
D gene: -
V gene: TRBV20-1
J gene: TRBJ1-3
CDR3 DNA: TGCAGTGCTCGAGGCCAGGGAGCAGGAAACACCATATATTTT
CDR3 protein: CSARGQGAGNTIYF

clone size: -
D gene: TRBD2
V gene: TRBV20-1
J gene: TRBJ2-7
CDR3 DNA: TGCAGTGCTAGACGGACTAGCGGGCCCTACGAGCAGTACTTC
CDR3 protein: CSARRTSGPYEQYF

clone size: many
D gene: -
V gene: TRBV5-1
J gene: TRBJ2-2
CDR3 DNA: TGCGCCAGCAGCTTGGTCGGTGAGAACACCGGGGAGCTGTTTTTT
CDR3 protein: CASSLVGENTGELFF

clone size: once
D gene: -
V gene: TRBV3-1
J gene: TRBJ2-5
CDR3 DNA: TGTGCCAGCAGCCAAGTTCCGACAGCCAAAGAGACCCAGTACTTC
CDR3 protein: CASSQVPTAKETQYF

clone size: few
D gene: TRBD2
V gene: TRBV7-8
J gene: TRBJ2-3
CDR3 DNA: TGTGCCAGCAGCTTAAGGGCTAGCGGATATACGCAGTATTTT
CDR3 protein: CASSLRASGYTQYF

clone size: few
D gene: -
V gene: TRBV5-1
J gene: TRBJ2-1
CDR3 DNA: TGCGCCAGCAACCGGGACTTCTCCTACAATGAGCAGTTCTTC
CDR3 protein: CASNRDFSYNEQFF

clone size: few
D gene: TRBD2
V gene: TRBV7-9
J gene: TRBJ2-7
CDR3 DNA: TGTGCCAGCAGCCTAGGGCTAGCGGATAGCTCCTACGAGCAGTACTTC
CDR3 protein: CASSLGLADSSYEQYF

clone size: few
D gene: TRBD2
V gene: TRBV5-1
J gene: TRBJ2-7
CDR3 DNA: TGCGCCAGCAGCAGTAGCGGGAGATCAAGCGAGCAGTACTTC
CDR3 protein: CASSSSGRSSEQYF

clone size: few
D gene: -
V gene: TRBV27
J gene: TRBJ2-7
CDR3 DNA: TGTGCCAGCAGTTTAAGGGCGGATTCCTACGAGCAGTACTTC
CDR3 protein: CASSLRADSYEQYF

clone size: -
D gene: -
V gene: TRBV5-6
J gene: TRBJ2-4
CDR3 DNA: TGTGCCAGCAGCCACGAAACTAACATTCAGTACTTC
CDR3 protein: CASSHETNIQYF